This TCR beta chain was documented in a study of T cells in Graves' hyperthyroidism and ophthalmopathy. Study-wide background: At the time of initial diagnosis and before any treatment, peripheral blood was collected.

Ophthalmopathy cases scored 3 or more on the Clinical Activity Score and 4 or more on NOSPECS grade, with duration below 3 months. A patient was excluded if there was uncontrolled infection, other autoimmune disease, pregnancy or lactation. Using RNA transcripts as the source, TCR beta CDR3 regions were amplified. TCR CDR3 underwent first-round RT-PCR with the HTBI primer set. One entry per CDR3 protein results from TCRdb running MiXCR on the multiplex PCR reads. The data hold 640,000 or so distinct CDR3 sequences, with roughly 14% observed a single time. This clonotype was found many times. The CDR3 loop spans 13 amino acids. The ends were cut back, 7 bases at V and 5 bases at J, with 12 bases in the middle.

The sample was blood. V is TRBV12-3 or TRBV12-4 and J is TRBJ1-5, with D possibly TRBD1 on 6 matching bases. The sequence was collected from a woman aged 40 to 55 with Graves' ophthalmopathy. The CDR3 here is CASTQGHHQPQHF. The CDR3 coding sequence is TGTGCCAGCACTCAGGGACACCATCAGCCCCAGCATTTT.